The source of this T cell receptor (beta chain) is a study of radiotherapy plus CTLA-4 blockade in lung cancer. The assay was immunoSEQ multiplex PCR, and TCRdb's table has in-frame clones only and misses some. The sample has tens of thousands of clones, about 88% seen once. The sample in question was peripheral blood, obtained from a patient treated with radiotherapy plus ipilimumab. The clonotype comes from a human donor with non-small cell lung cancer that progressed on radiotherapy plus ipilimumab.

CDR3 protein: CASRDRTNNSPLHF. DNA for the CDR3: TGTGCCAGCAGAGACAGGACTAATAATTCACCCCTCCACTTT. The chain uses TRBV27 and TRBJ1-6, with D maybe TRBD1 (6 bases). Trimming removed 6 bases at V and 5 bases at J, with 11 bases between. From germline, CDR1 is MNHEY and CDR2 SMNVEV (reference sequence). The CDR3 covers 14 residues.